The 26 T cell receptor beta chains below all came from one sample that was sequenced in a study of T cell repertoires in cytomegalovirus infection. MiXCR, run by TCRdb on the reads, gives a single entry per CDR3 protein. Of 740,000 or so distinct CDR3 sequences in the sample, approximately 40% were seen once. Sequencing was done on a sample of PBMCs. The receptors derive from a human donor in good health (CMV status not recorded). Some clones in this sample may be carry-over from other donors' samples.

This clonotype was detected once. The chain is built from TRBV20-1 and TRBJ1-5; D is unclear. This CDR3 comprises 12 residues. Germline values: CDR1 DFQATT, CDR2 SNEGSKA (reference sequence). DNA of the CDR3: TGCAGCTGGGGAAGGGAGAATCAGCCCCAGCATTTT. Translating gives CSWGRENQPQHF.

Turning to this clonotype: This CDR3 is missing its conserved last phenylalanine or tryptophan, likely due to a read error. The rearrangement joins TRBV27 to TRBJ2-7; TRBD2 might be the D (6 bases). CDR3 length: 13 amino acids. Germline V gene sequence: CDR1 MNHEY, CDR2 SMNVEV (reference sequence). The V gene lost 5 bases and the J gene lost 1 base, with 9 bases spanning the gap. CDR3 region: CASSMSGSYEQYI. The CDR3 DNA follows: TGTGCCAGCAGTATGAGCGGGTCCTACGAGCAGTACATC.

This chain connects TRBV19 to TRBJ1-5, with D unclear. V was trimmed by 3 bases and J by 5 bases, leaving 8 bases between them. CDR1 LNHDA and CDR2 SQIVND come from the germline V gene (reference sequence). The CDR3 runs to 13 residues. The DNA of the CDR3 is TGTGCCAGTAGTATCCTGACCTATCAGCCCCAGCATTTT. Translation gives CASSILTYQPQHF.

This clonotype appeared a few times. The chain joins TRBV12-3 or TRBV12-4 to TRBJ1-6, with D perhaps matching TRBD1 (5 bases). V dropped 2 bases and J dropped 6 bases, with 11 bases sitting between them. The CDR3 is made up of 15 amino acids. CDR3 sequence (DNA): TGTGCCAGCAGTTTACGGGGGGGGATTAATTCACCCCTCCACTTT. It codes for CASSLRGGINSPLHF.

The chain recombines TRBV5-1 with TRBJ2-7, with 11 bases that match TRBD2. Germline CDR1 and CDR2: SGHRS and YFSETQ. Germline trimming cut 4 bases from V and 3 bases from J; bases unmatched to any gene: 6. The CDR3 is 15 residues long. The CDR3 region is CASSLELAGVYEQYF. As DNA, the CDR3 is TGCGCCAGCAGCCTGGAACTAGCGGGAGTCTACGAGCAGTACTTC.

This chain uses TRBV7-9 with TRBJ1-1, with a tentative D call TRBD1 (6 bases). Germline-derived CDR1 and CDR2 are SEHNR and FQNEAQ (reference sequence). The CDR3 sequence is 14 residues long. V lost 5 bases and J lost 5, with 15 bases in between. CDR3 DNA: TGTGCCAGCAGCCCGCAGGCCCAGGGGACTGAAGCTTTCTTT. Protein: CASSPQAQGTEAFF.

The chain combines TRBV10-3 with TRBJ1-1; 7 positions agree with TRBD1. This CDR3 has 14 amino acids. The trim removed 6 bases at V and 1 base at J, leaving 5 bases unmatched. Germline-derived CDR1 and CDR2 are ENHRY and SYGVKD. The CDR3 protein is CAIRLTGKNTEAFF. CDR3 bases: TGTGCCATCAGATTGACAGGGAAGAACACTGAAGCTTTCTTT.

Regarding this clonotype: A much larger clone differs by one base, so this may be a read error. J is TRBJ1-5 and V is TRBV28, with D perhaps TRBD1 (6 bases). The CDR3 has 14 residues. Germline V gene data show CDR1 as MDHEN and CDR2 as SYDVKM. CDR3 residues: CASRLDRTSAPKHF. Written as DNA, the CDR3 is TGTGCCAGCAGGTTAGACAGGACCTCAGCGCCCAAGCATTTT.

The rearrangement uses TRBV7-2 and TRBJ1-1; the D is unclear. Trimming took off 3 bases at V and 1 base at J, with 12 bases between the two ends. The CDR3 consists of 15 residues. Germline-derived CDR1 and CDR2 are SGHTA and FQGNSA. The CDR3 region has the DNA TGTGCCAGCAGCTTGGGCGGGTTCGGGAACACTGAAGCTTTCTTT. Translating gives CASSLGGFGNTEAFF.

V and J are TRBV28 and TRBJ2-7; D remains ambiguous. The CDR3 contains 15 residues. Germline CDR1 and CDR2: MDHEN and SYDVKM. The V and J ends lost 6 bases and 0 bases respectively, with 15 bases between them. The CDR3 DNA sequence: TGTGCCAGCAGGCCCCCGAGCACGAGCTCCTACGAGCAGTACTTC. Translated, it gives CASRPPSTSSYEQYF.

Remarks on this clonotype: At one end the junction does not follow the germline gene, possibly because of a read error. This CDR3 is CASRRTGSGAQSF. In DNA form, the CDR3 reads TGTGCCAGCAGGCGCACGGGGAGTGGTGCGCAGTCTTTT. This rearrangement joins TRBV6-2 or TRBV6-3 to TRBJ2-3; TRBD2 might be the D (5 bases). Germline V gene data show CDR1 as MNHEY and CDR2 as SVGEGT. The CDR3 extends over 13 amino acids.

The rearrangement links TRBV20-1 to TRBJ2-5; D perhaps matches TRBD2 (6 bases). This CDR3 contains 13 residues. Germline V gives CDR1 DFQATT, CDR2 SNEGSKA (reference sequence). Trimming took 5 bases from V and 4 from J, leaving 14 bases between them. Here the CDR3 reads CSAGRDRRETQYF. CDR3 coding DNA: TGCAGTGCTGGGCGGGACCGACGAGAGACCCAGTACTTC.

This clonotype was counted only a few times. The chain carries TRBV10-3 and TRBJ1-1; 9 nucleotides agree with TRBD1. Germline V gene lookup returns CDR1 ENHRY and CDR2 SYGVKD. This CDR3 spans 15 amino acids. Trimming took 6 bases from V and 4 from J; bases not matched to a gene: 9. The CDR3 region is CAISDPGQGFTEAFF. The DNA for the CDR3 is TGTGCCATCAGCGACCCGGGACAGGGCTTCACTGAAGCTTTCTTT.

A word on this clonotype: One base away lies a much larger clone, so this may be a sequencing read error. The gene calls are TRBV7-3 and TRBJ1-5; D is unclear. Germline CDR1 SGHTA, CDR2 FQGTGA. V dropped 5 bases and J dropped 4 bases, with 15 bases sitting between them. This CDR3 region has 15 residues. Here the CDR3 DNA reads TGTGCCAGCAGCGTAAGCGGCCCAGCTAATCAGCCCCAGCATTTT. It translates to CASSVSGPANQPQHF. The full variable domain, in which reference TRBV7-3 and TRBJ1-5 provide the parts outside the CDR3, is GAGVSQTPSNKVTEKGKYVELRCDPISGHTALYWYRQSLGQGPEFLIYFQGTGAADDSGLPNDRFFAVRPEGSVSTLKIQRTERGDSAVYLCASSVSGPANQPQHFGDGTRLSIL.

The chain links TRBV7-6 to TRBJ2-3, with 7 bases that match TRBD1. The J segment lost 4 bases and the V segment lost 4 bases, leaving 2 bases of the junction unmatched. Germline V gene lookup returns CDR1 SGHVS and CDR2 FNYEAQ. The CDR3 is made up of 13 amino acids. CDR3 bases: TGTGCCAGCAGCTACAGGGGCCCAGATACGCAGTATTTT. As protein: CASSYRGPDTQYF.

The rearrangement joins TRBV19 to TRBJ1-5, with D perhaps TRBD1 (6 bases). The CDR3 extends over 22 amino acids. Germline V gives CDR1 LNHDA, CDR2 SQIVND (reference sequence). V lost 3 bases and J 2 bases, leaving 32 bases between the germline ends. The CDR3 DNA is TGTGCCAGTAGTATTGATCGGGGCGTTCCAGGGGTGGTTGTTTTCGGCAATCAGCCCCAGCATTTT. This translates into CASSIDRGVPGVVVFGNQPQHF.

The chain carries TRBV28 and TRBJ2-6; 9 positions agree with TRBD1. Trimming took 5 bases from V and 2 from J; bases not matched to a gene: 4. CDR1 is MDHEN, CDR2 SYDVKM, per germline. The CDR3 is 16 residues long. CDR3 protein: CASSTGGAPGANVLTF. The CDR3 nucleotides are TGTGCCAGCAGTACAGGGGGCGCCCCTGGGGCCAACGTCCTGACTTTC.

V is TRBV4-2 and J is TRBJ2-5, with 11 bases aligning to TRBD1. V trimming: 0 bases; J trimming: 5 bases; junction bases outside the gene matches: 8. Per the germline V gene, CDR1 is LGHNA and CDR2 is YNFKEQ. This CDR3 spans 17 amino acids. CDR3 sequence: CASSQDGRTGGGETQYF. As DNA, the CDR3 is TGTGCCAGCAGCCAAGATGGAAGGACAGGGGGCGGGGAGACCCAGTACTTC.

The V call is TRBV20-1, the J call TRBJ2-5; D is perhaps TRBD1 (5 bases). Germline V gene lookup returns CDR1 DFQATT and CDR2 SNEGSKA (reference sequence). V shed 3 bases and J shed 2 bases, with 19 bases lying between them. This CDR3 spans 16 amino acids. The CDR3 region has the DNA TGCAGTGCTAGCGAAGGGGCGGTCGGACAACAAGAGACCCAGTACTTC. This encodes CSASEGAVGQQETQYF.

There are many counts of this clonotype. The chain combines TRBV7-2 with TRBJ1-5, with a possible D match to TRBD1 (6 bases). Trimming took off 5 bases at V and 0 bases at J, with 11 bases between the two ends. CDR1 SGHTA and CDR2 FQGNSA come from the germline V gene. This CDR3 has 15 residues. The CDR3 DNA reads TGTGCCAGCAGCAATACAGGGTCTAGCAATCAGCCCCAGCATTTT. The encoded protein is CASSNTGSSNQPQHF. The full variable domain, with the rest looked up from reference TRBV7-2 and TRBJ1-5, is GAGVSQSPSNKVTEKGKDVELRCDPISGHTALYWYRQSLGQGLEFLIYFQGNSAPDKSGLPSDRFSAERTGGSVSTLTIQRTQQEDSAVYLCASSNTGSSNQPQHFGDGTRLSIL.

This chain uses TRBV7-3 with TRBJ2-1; D is unclear. V was shortened by 7 bases and J by 3 bases, with 1 base between the two germline ends. CDR1 SGHTA and CDR2 FQGTGA come from the germline V gene. The CDR3 totals 10 residues. DNA of the CDR3: TGTGCCAGCAACTACAATGAGCAGTTCTTC. Translation: CASNYNEQFF.

This clonotype was detected a few times. This chain uses TRBV10-3 with TRBJ1-5; TRBD1 might be the D (6 bases). The CDR3 loop spans 13 amino acids. CDR1 is ENHRY, CDR2 SYGVKD, per germline. Trimming took off 2 bases at V and 7 bases at J, with 9 bases between the two ends. The CDR3 nucleotides are TGTGCCATCAGTGAGCAGGGGAGGCAGCCCCAGCATTTT. It specifies CAISEQGRQPQHF.

This clonotype was recorded many times. The chain recombines TRBV7-2 with TRBJ1-4; D uncertain. The CDR3 runs to 14 residues. Germline CDR1 is SGHTA and CDR2 is FQGNSA. Trimming cost V 0 bases and J 2 bases, with 4 bases left between them. The CDR3 DNA is TGTGCCAGCAGCTTAGCAGCGACTAATGAAAAACTGTTTTTT. Amino acid sequence: CASSLAATNEKLFF.

CDR3 protein: CASSDIRQGPYQETQYF. As DNA, the CDR3 is TGTGCCAGCAGCGACATACGACAGGGCCCGTACCAAGAGACCCAGTACTTC. The V and J genes are TRBV9 and TRBJ2-5; the match to TRBD1 covers 7 bases. CDR1 SGDLS and CDR2 YYNGEE come from the germline V gene. CDR3 length: 17 residues. V lost 3 bases and J lost 0; bases outside the gene matches: 11.

This clonotype was seen more than once but under ten times. The chain couples TRBV10-3 to TRBJ2-2; no definite D call. This CDR3 has 14 residues. With 3 bases removed from V and 0 bases from J, the gap between germline ends came to 5 bases. Germline V gene lookup returns CDR1 ENHRY and CDR2 SYGVKD. In nucleotides, the CDR3 is TGTGCCATCAGTGAACACCCGAACACCGGGGAGCTGTTTTTT. It yields the protein CAISEHPNTGELFF.

The chain employs TRBV29-1 and TRBJ2-1; D remains unclear. This CDR3 region has 13 residues. V lost 7 bases, J lost 2 bases, and 12 bases lay in between. Germline V gene sequence: CDR1 SQVTM, CDR2 ANQGSEA. CDR3 sequence reads: CSALVGTYNEQFF. Here the CDR3 DNA reads TGCAGCGCTTTAGTGGGCACCTACAATGAGCAGTTCTTC.